The 30 T cell receptor beta chains below come from one sample, sequenced in a study of T cell changes during pregnancy in multiple sclerosis. The assay was immunoSEQ multiplex PCR, and TCRdb's table has in-frame clones only and misses some. The repertoire holds 25,000 to 30,000 clones, with 80% to 90% as singletons. Sample: CD8+ T cells from peripheral blood mononuclear cells, taken in the second trimester of pregnancy. Receptors were obtained from a female donor with multiple sclerosis, enrolled in a pregnancy study.

The chain links TRBV7-7 to TRBJ2-1; 10 bases agree with TRBD2. CDR1 and CDR2 from the germline V gene are SSHAT and FNYEAQ (reference sequence). The CDR3 is 18 residues long. The ends lost 5 bases at V and 0 bases at J; junction bases unmatched: 10. DNA for the CDR3: TGTGCCAGCAGCGACAAAACTAGCGGGGTAAGCTCCTACAATGAGCAGTTCTTC. Translating it yields CASSDKTSGVSSYNEQFF.

The V gene is TRBV27, the J gene TRBJ2-7; 7 bases align to TRBD1. The V gene end was trimmed by 5 bases and the J gene end by 2 bases; junction bases not matched to a gene: 9. Per germline, CDR1 MNHEY and CDR2 SMNVEV (reference sequence). This CDR3 contains 15 residues. CDR3 sequence (DNA): TGTGCCAGCAGTCCCTCTTGGACAGGACCCTACGAGCAGTACTTC. It yields the protein CASSPSWTGPYEQYF.

The rearrangement links TRBV15 to TRBJ2-2; D possibly corresponds to TRBD2 (6 bases). CDR1 is LNHNV and CDR2 is YYDKDF in the germline V gene (reference sequence). The CDR3 sequence is 17 residues long. The V and J ends lost 0 bases and 4 bases respectively, with 15 bases between them. The CDR3 loop is CATSRDRLYGGTGELFF. The CDR3 nucleotides are TGTGCCACCAGCAGAGATCGACTCTACGGGGGCACCGGGGAGCTGTTTTTT.

V usage is TRBV9 and J usage is TRBJ1-2, with D possibly TRBD1 on 6 matching bases. V was shortened by 3 bases and J by 5 bases, with 20 bases between the two germline ends. This CDR3 contains 16 residues. The germline V gene has CDR1 SGDLS and CDR2 YYNGEE. DNA for the CDR3: TGTGCCAGCAGCGAGGGGGGGGCAGCCGCCTCTTATGGCTACACCTTC. Translated, it gives CASSEGGAAASYGYTF.

The rearrangement links TRBV28 to TRBJ2-5, with D possibly TRBD2 on 6 matching bases. Trimming cost V 5 bases and J 5 bases, with 15 bases left between them. Per germline, CDR1 MDHEN and CDR2 SYDVKM. This CDR3 contains 14 residues. The CDR3 DNA sequence: TGTGCCAGCAGTAACGGGGGTGGGTTGGAGACCCAGTACTTC. This encodes CASSNGGGLETQYF. The whole variable domain, filled in from reference TRBV28 and TRBJ2-5, reads DVKVTQSSRYLVKRTGEKVFLECVQDMDHENMFWYRQDPGLGLRLIYFSYDVKMKEKGDIPEGYSVSREKKERFSLILESASTNQTSMYLCASSNGGGLETQYFGPGTRLLVL.

V usage is TRBV27 and J usage is TRBJ1-4; D possibly corresponds to TRBD1 (5 bases). The CDR3 totals 15 residues. The V gene lost 5 bases and the J gene lost 8 bases, with 18 bases spanning the gap. Germline assignment: CDR1 MNHEY and CDR2 SMNVEV (reference sequence). DNA for the CDR3: TGTGCCAGCAGTCCTTTGACAGTACAAGGCGAAAAACTGTTTTTT. Translated, it gives CASSPLTVQGEKLFF.

In its sample, this clone was seen once. The chain combines TRBV7-3 with TRBJ2-2; D ambiguous. The ends were cut back, 4 bases at V and 2 bases at J, with 2 bases in the middle. The CDR3 contains 12 residues. CDR1 is SGHTA and CDR2 is FQGTGA in the germline V gene. This CDR3 is CASSSNTGELFF. CDR3 nucleotides: TGTGCCAGCAGCTCTAACACCGGGGAGCTGTTTTTT.

This clone was counted a few times. The chain is built from TRBV6-5 and TRBJ2-7; D not resolved. The V and J ends lost 6 bases and 0 bases respectively, with 12 bases between them. This CDR3 is 14 amino acids long. CDR1 is MNHEY and CDR2 is SVGAGI in the germline V gene. The CDR3 DNA reads as TGTGCCAGCAGCCTTATAAGCCACTCCTACGAGCAGTACTTC. This encodes CASSLISHSYEQYF.

This rearrangement joins TRBV6-5 to TRBJ2-3; 8 bases agree with TRBD2. Per germline, CDR1 MNHEY and CDR2 SVGAGI. This CDR3 contains 15 residues. With V trimmed by 9 bases and J by 2 bases, 10 bases remained unmatched. Written as DNA, the CDR3 is TGTGCCAGTGGACCTAGCGGGTGGGTCACAGATACGCAGTATTTT. Its translation is CASGPSGWVTDTQYF.

The rearrangement uses TRBV9 and TRBJ2-2; 7 bases are shared with TRBD2. The V and J ends lost 3 bases and 1 base, in that order; junction bases with no gene match: 6. Germline V CDR1 and CDR2: SGDLS, YYNGEE. This CDR3 contains 16 residues. The CDR3 DNA follows: TGTGCCAGCAGCGGAAGGACTAGTATGAACACCGGGGAGCTGTTTTTT. Translated: CASSGRTSMNTGELFF.

The chain is built from TRBV15 and TRBJ1-3; no clear D gene. Germline V CDR1 and CDR2: LNHNV, YYDKDF (reference sequence). Trimming removed 0 bases at V and 7 bases at J, with 13 bases between. This CDR3 region has 15 residues. CDR3 nucleotide sequence: TGTGCCACCAGCAGAGATGTCAGCGGCCCGAACACCATATATTTT. This translates into CATSRDVSGPNTIYF.

The chain couples TRBV4-1 to TRBJ1-4; possibly TRBD1 for D (5 bases). Trimming shortened V by 0 bases and J by 10 bases, and 18 bases separated the two germline ends. Per germline, CDR1 MGHRA and CDR2 YSYEKL. This CDR3 region has 16 residues. This CDR3 is CASSQEIPGMKGKLFF. CDR3 sequence (DNA): TGCGCCAGCAGCCAAGAGATCCCAGGGATGAAGGGAAAACTGTTTTTT.

This chain uses TRBV7-9 with TRBJ2-3; D may be TRBD1 (5 bases). The CDR3 is made up of 15 amino acids. Trimming removed 2 bases at V and 2 bases at J, with 11 bases between. Per the germline V gene, CDR1 is SEHNR and CDR2 is FQNEAQ (reference sequence). CDR3 coding DNA: TGTGCCAGCAGCTTACAGGGTCCTCCCACAGATACGCAGTATTTT. It specifies CASSLQGPPTDTQYF.

V gene TRBV30 combines with J gene TRBJ1-5; TRBD1 might be the D (5 bases). The V end lost 2 bases, the J end lost 6 bases, and 11 bases lay between the germline ends. From germline, CDR1 is GTSNPN and CDR2 SVGIG (reference sequence). This CDR3 has 13 amino acids. CDR3 DNA: TGTGCCTGGAGTCCACTGCAGGGTCAGCCCCAGCATTTT. Translated, it gives CAWSPLQGQPQHF.

The chain is built from TRBV28 and TRBJ1-5, with D possibly TRBD1 on 6 matching bases. The V end was cut by 5 bases, the J end by 3 bases, with 11 bases between. Germline CDR1 and CDR2: MDHEN and SYDVKM. This CDR3 is built from 14 residues. As DNA, the CDR3 is TGTGCCAGCAGTCCACAGGGAGTCAATCAGCCCCAGCATTTT. Protein product: CASSPQGVNQPQHF.

The chain carries TRBV4-1 and TRBJ2-1, with D perhaps matching TRBD2 (6 bases). The CDR3 extends over 15 amino acids. Trimming pared 2 bases from V and 5 bases from J, leaving 13 bases between. The germline V gene has CDR1 MGHRA and CDR2 YSYEKL. The CDR3 loop reads CASSQPGTPDNEQFF. In nucleotides, the CDR3 is TGCGCCAGCAGCCAACCCGGGACTCCTGACAATGAGCAGTTCTTC.

The CDR3: CASSPLAGAYEQYF. The CDR3 DNA follows: TGTGCCAGCAGCCCCTTAGCGGGAGCCTACGAGCAGTACTTC. This chain joins TRBV5-4 and TRBJ2-7; TRBD2 agrees at 9 bases. J lost 2 bases, V lost 4 bases, and 4 bases had no gene match. The CDR3 is made up of 14 amino acids. Per the germline V gene, CDR1 is SGHNT and CDR2 is YYREEE (reference sequence).

This clone appeared a few times. The chain employs TRBV30 and TRBJ2-5; 9 bases align to TRBD2. The CDR3 totals 14 residues. The J segment lost 4 bases and the V segment lost 3 bases, leaving 6 bases of the junction unmatched. CDR1 GTSNPN and CDR2 SVGIG come from the germline V gene (reference sequence). The CDR3 loop is CAWSEGLAPETQYF. CDR3 nucleotides: TGTGCCTGGAGCGAGGGACTAGCCCCAGAGACCCAGTACTTC.

The chain employs TRBV5-1 and TRBJ2-1; perhaps TRBD1 as D (5 bases). The CDR3 is made up of 15 amino acids. Germline V gene sequence: CDR1 SGHRS, CDR2 YFSETQ. Between the trimmed V and J ends, which lost 0 bases and 2 bases, there was a span of 9 bases. CDR3 loop: CASSLEGVTYNEQFF. In nucleotides, the CDR3 is TGCGCCAGCAGCTTGGAAGGGGTTACCTACAATGAGCAGTTCTTC.

This clone appeared a few times. The V gene is TRBV5-6, the J gene TRBJ2-1, with TRBD1 identical over 8 bases. The length of the CDR3 is 14 residues. V trimming: 9 bases; J trimming: 5 bases; junction bases outside the gene matches: 10. Per the germline V gene, CDR1 is SGHDT and CDR2 is YYEEEE. The CDR3 DNA follows: TGTGCCATCCCGTCAGGGGGCGCCCACAATGAGCAGTTCTTC. It translates to CAIPSGGAHNEQFF. The complete variable domain, with remaining parts taken from reference TRBV5-6 and TRBJ2-1, reads DAGVTQSPTHLIKTRGQQVTLRCSPKSGHDTVSWYQQALGQGPQFIFQYYEEEERQRGNFPDRFSGHQFPNYSSELNVNALLLGDSALYLCAIPSGGAHNEQFFGPGTRLTVL.

This clone was recorded a few times. This sequence joins TRBV27 and TRBJ2-7; D perhaps matches TRBD1 (7 bases). Trimming took off 5 bases at V and 4 bases at J, with 18 bases between the two ends. The CDR3 has 15 residues. Germline V gene lookup returns CDR1 MNHEY and CDR2 SMNVEV (reference sequence). The CDR3 region is CASSLAKGAGYEQYF. CDR3 DNA: TGTGCCAGCAGTCTTGCAAAGGGGGCGGGATACGAGCAGTACTTC.

This rearrangement joins TRBV5-1 to TRBJ1-1; D gene uncertain. CDR3 length: 14 residues. Per germline, CDR1 SGHRS and CDR2 YFSETQ. V gave up 0 bases and J gave up 4 bases, with 10 bases separating them. The CDR3 spells CASSLGGPGTEAFF. The CDR3 DNA reads as TGCGCCAGCAGCTTGGGTGGGCCAGGCACTGAAGCTTTCTTT.

Note on this clone: Different DNA sequences within this sample yield the same CDR3. V usage is TRBV10-3 and J usage is TRBJ1-4; no clear D. This CDR3 has 14 amino acids. Trimming removed 6 bases from V and 5 bases from J, with 13 bases in between. The V gene's germline CDR1 is ENHRY and CDR2 SYGVKD. CDR3: CAIRQTVGNEKLFF. The CDR3 DNA follows: TGTGCCATCAGACAGACGGTGGGCAATGAAAAACTGTTTTTT.

This chain joins TRBV6-5 and TRBJ1-1; D remains unclear. Trimming cost V 6 bases and J 4 bases, with 12 bases left between them. The CDR3 loop spans 13 amino acids. Germline CDR1 reads MNHEY; CDR2 reads SVGAGI. The CDR3 region has the DNA TGTGCCAGCAGGGGAGGGCGTAGCACTGAAGCTTTCTTT. Translated: CASRGGRSTEAFF.

CDR3 amino acids: CASSPRGQENTEAFF. CDR3 nucleotides: TGTGCCAGCAGTCCGCGAGGACAGGAAAACACTGAAGCTTTCTTT. This chain uses TRBV27 with TRBJ1-1; 7 bases map to TRBD1. Germline CDR1 reads MNHEY; CDR2 reads SMNVEV (reference sequence). Trimming at V came to 5 bases and at J to 2 bases, leaving 8 bases not matched to a gene. The CDR3 runs to 15 residues.

In DNA, the CDR3 is TGTGCCAGTAGTCTAGCGGGAGGGAGCTCCTACAATGAGCAGTTCTTC. It specifies CASSLAGGSSYNEQFF. The chain uses TRBV19 and TRBJ2-1; 12 bases fit TRBD2. With V trimmed by 5 bases and J by 0 bases, 2 bases remained unmatched. Germline V gives CDR1 LNHDA, CDR2 SQIVND (reference sequence). The CDR3 runs to 16 residues.

The chain combines TRBV18 with TRBJ2-5; D gene uncertain. Trimming removed 3 bases from V and 2 bases from J, with 13 bases in between. Germline CDR1 KGHSH, CDR2 LQKENI. This CDR3 comprises 15 residues. The DNA for the CDR3 is TGTGCCAGCTCACCCACTGTAGCAGAGCAAGAGACCCAGTACTTC. Residues: CASSPTVAEQETQYF.

The chain links TRBV7-6 to TRBJ1-6; D may be TRBD1 (5 bases). The length of the CDR3 is 15 residues. Trimming stripped 1 base from V and 10 bases from J, with 14 bases between. Germline V gene sequence: CDR1 SGHVS, CDR2 FNYEAQ. The CDR3 DNA follows: TGTGCCAGCAGCTTAGTATTGGGGCGGGGCTCACCCCTCCACTTT. Translation gives CASSLVLGRGSPLHF.

V usage is TRBV2 and J usage is TRBJ2-1; D is unresolved. Germline lookup yields CDR1 SNHLY and CDR2 FYNNEI. CDR3 length: 15 residues. The ends were cut back, 3 bases at V and 5 bases at J, with 14 bases in the middle. The CDR3 DNA reads as TGTGCCAGCAGTGATTGGCCAGAGGTTCACAATGAGCAGTTCTTC. As protein: CASSDWPEVHNEQFF. The full variable domain, completed using reference TRBV2 and TRBJ2-1, is EPEVTQTPSHQVTQMGQEVILRCVPISNHLYFYWYRQILGQKVEFLVSFYNNEISEKSEIFDDQFSVERPDGSNFTLKIRSTKLEDSAMYFCASSDWPEVHNEQFFGPGTRLTVL.

The rearrangement links TRBV7-6 to TRBJ2-3, with TRBD1 matching over 8 bases. The CDR3 length is 15 residues. CDR1 and CDR2 from the germline V gene are SGHVS and FNYEAQ. V shed 11 bases, J shed 2 bases, and the junction held 12 bases outside the gene matches. The CDR3 here is CAVTLGTGFTDTQYF. CDR3 coding DNA: TGTGCCGTCACCCTTGGGACAGGCTTCACAGATACGCAGTATTTT.